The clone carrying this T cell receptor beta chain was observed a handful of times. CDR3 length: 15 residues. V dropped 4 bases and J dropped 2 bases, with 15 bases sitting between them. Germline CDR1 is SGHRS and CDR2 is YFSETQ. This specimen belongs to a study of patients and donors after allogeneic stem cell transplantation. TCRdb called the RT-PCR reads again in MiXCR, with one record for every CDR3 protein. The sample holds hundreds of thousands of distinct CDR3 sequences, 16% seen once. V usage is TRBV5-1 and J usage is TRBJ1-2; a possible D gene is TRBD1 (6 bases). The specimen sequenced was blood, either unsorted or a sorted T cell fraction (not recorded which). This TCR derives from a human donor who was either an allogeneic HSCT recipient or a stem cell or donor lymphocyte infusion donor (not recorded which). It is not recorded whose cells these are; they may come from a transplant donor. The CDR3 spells CASSPLRDNNYGYTF. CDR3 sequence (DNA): TGCGCCAGCAGCCCCCTCCGGGACAACAACTATGGCTACACCTTC.